Listed below are T cell receptor beta chains from one sample, sequenced in a study of early T cells in non-severe SARS-CoV-2 infection. TCRdb reprocessed the 5' RACE reads with MiXCR, giving one entry per CDR3 protein. The sample contains tens of thousands of distinct CDR3 sequences, 11% of which appear only once. Sequenced input: whole blood. These receptors were taken from an adult who was a healthcare worker with PCR-confirmed SARS-CoV-2 infection or an uninfected control (not recorded which). Both conserved end residues are part of each CDR3. Fields, in order: clone size, J gene, V gene, CDR3 length, D gene, CDR3 protein, CDR3 DNA. D genes are given only for firm matches. For some rows the clone size is stated as once, few or many, or as a class when expanded; others skip it.

>few|TRBJ2-7|TRBV6-6|13|.
CASANGQFYEQYF
TGTGCCAGCGCCAATGGACAGTTTTACGAGCAGTACTTC
>many|TRBJ2-1|TRBV7-9|15|TRBD2
CASSLQRGANNEQFF
TGTGCCAGCAGCCTCCAGCGGGGGGCTAACAATGAGCAGTTCTTC
>many|TRBJ1-5|TRBV29-1|13|.
CSVGQAGNQPQHF
TGCAGCGTTGGACAGGCGGGCAATCAGCCCCAGCATTTT
>many|TRBJ2-2|TRBV20-1|13|TRBD2
CSAKLAGTGELFF
TGCAGTGCGAAACTAGCGGGGACCGGGGAGCTGTTTTTT
>.|TRBJ2-3|TRBV5-1|15|.
CASSLRGLLGDTQYF
TGCGCCAGCAGCTTGCGGGGACTGTTGGGAGATACGCAGTATTTT
>many|TRBJ2-4|TRBV20-1|14|.
CSARCPEGENIQYF
TGCAGTGCTCGCTGCCCCGAGGGGGAAAACATTCAGTACTTC
>.|TRBJ2-3|TRBV7-2|14|.
CASSRVLGEDTQYF
TGTGCCAGCAGCCGGGTCTTGGGGGAAGATACGCAGTATTTT
>many|TRBJ2-2|TRBV10-2|19|TRBD2
CASSDIRAGGSRGTGELFF
TGCGCCAGCAGTGATATTAGAGCGGGGGGATCCCGAGGGACCGGGGAGCTGTTTTTT
>.|TRBJ2-1|TRBV29-1|15|TRBD2
CSVKRGLAGSNEQFF
TGCAGCGTTAAAAGGGGGCTAGCGGGATCTAATGAGCAGTTCTTC
>many|TRBJ1-6|TRBV2|14|.
CASSVDTRNSPLHF
TGTGCCAGCAGCGTAGACACGAGGAATTCACCCCTCCACTTT
>few|TRBJ2-5|TRBV4-1|15|TRBD2
CASSQEGGGQETQYF
TGCGCCAGCAGCCAAGAAGGCGGGGGGCAAGAGACCCAGTACTTC
>.|TRBJ2-1|TRBV7-2|13|.
CASSLYYQGEQFF
TGTGCCAGCAGCTTATACTACCAAGGTGAGCAGTTCTTC
>many|TRBJ2-3|TRBV3-1|15|TRBD2
CASSQVSGAADTQYF
TGTGCCAGCAGCCAAGTCAGCGGGGCCGCAGATACGCAGTATTTT
>few|TRBJ2-7|TRBV7-2|15|.
CASSFSLGSSYEQYF
TGTGCCAGCAGCTTTTCGCTGGGGTCCTCCTACGAGCAGTACTTC
>once|TRBJ1-1|TRBV5-4|14|TRBD1
CASSAGQQATEAFF
TGTGCCAGCAGCGCGGGACAGCAGGCCACTGAAGCTTTCTTT
>.|TRBJ2-1|TRBV5-1|15|TRBD1
CASSLAPGQYNEQFF
TGCGCCAGCAGCTTGGCCCCGGGACAGTACAATGAGCAGTTCTTC
>many|TRBJ1-2|TRBV20-1|17|TRBD1
CSARSRDRVETGYGYTF
TGCAGTGCTAGATCCCGGGACAGGGTGGAAACTGGTTATGGCTACACCTTC
>many|TRBJ2-7|TRBV14|15|TRBD1
CASSPRDRGLYEQYF
TGTGCCAGCAGCCCCCGGGACAGGGGTTTGTACGAGCAGTACTTC
>.|TRBJ2-7|TRBV21-1|14|.
CASPKRGNTYEQYF
TGTGCCAGCCCCAAAAGGGGCAATACCTACGAGCAGTACTTC
>many|TRBJ2-5|TRBV28|15|TRBD2
CASSGLAGAQETQYF
TGTGCCAGCAGCGGACTAGCGGGAGCTCAAGAGACCCAGTACTTC